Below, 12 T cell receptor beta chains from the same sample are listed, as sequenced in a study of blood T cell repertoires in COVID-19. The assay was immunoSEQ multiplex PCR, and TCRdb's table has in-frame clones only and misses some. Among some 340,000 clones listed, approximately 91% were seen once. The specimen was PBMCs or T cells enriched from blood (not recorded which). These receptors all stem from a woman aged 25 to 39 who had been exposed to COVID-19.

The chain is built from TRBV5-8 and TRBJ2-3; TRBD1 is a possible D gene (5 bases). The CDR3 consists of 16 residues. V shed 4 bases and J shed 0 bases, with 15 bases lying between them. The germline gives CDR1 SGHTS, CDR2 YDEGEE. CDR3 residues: CASSGYEKGSTDTQYF. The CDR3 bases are TGTGCCAGCAGCGGATACGAGAAGGGGAGCACAGATACGCAGTATTTT.

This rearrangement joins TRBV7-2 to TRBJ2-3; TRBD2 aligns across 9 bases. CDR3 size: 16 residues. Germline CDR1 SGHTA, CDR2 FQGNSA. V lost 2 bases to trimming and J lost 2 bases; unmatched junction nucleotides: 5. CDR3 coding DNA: TGTGCCAGCAGCTTATGGCGCGGGGGGGACACAGATACGCAGTATTTT. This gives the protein CASSLWRGGDTDTQYF. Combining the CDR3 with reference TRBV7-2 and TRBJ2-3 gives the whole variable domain GAGVSQSPSNKVTEKGKDVELRCDPISGHTALYWYRQSLGQGLEFLIYFQGNSAPDKSGLPSDRFSAERTGGSVSTLTIQRTQQEDSAVYLCASSLWRGGDTDTQYFGPGTRLTVL.

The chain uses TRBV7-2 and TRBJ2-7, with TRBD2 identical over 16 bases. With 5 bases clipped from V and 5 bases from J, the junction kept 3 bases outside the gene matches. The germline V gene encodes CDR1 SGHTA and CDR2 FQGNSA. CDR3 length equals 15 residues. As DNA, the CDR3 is TGTGCCAGCAGCGCGGGACTAGCGGGGGGGAACGAGCAGTACTTC. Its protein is CASSAGLAGGNEQYF.

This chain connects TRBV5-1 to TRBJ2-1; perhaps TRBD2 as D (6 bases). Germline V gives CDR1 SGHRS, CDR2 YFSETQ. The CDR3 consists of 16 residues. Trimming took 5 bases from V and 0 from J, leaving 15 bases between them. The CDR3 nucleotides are TGCGCCAGCAGTTCCGGGACTTCAAACTCCTACAATGAGCAGTTCTTC. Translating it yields CASSSGTSNSYNEQFF. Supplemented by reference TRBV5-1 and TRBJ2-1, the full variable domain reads KAGVTQTPRYLIKTRGQQVTLSCSPISGHRSVSWYQQTPGQGLQFLFEYFSETQRNKGNFPGRFSGRQFSNSRSEMNVSTLELGDSALYLCASSSGTSNSYNEQFFGPGTRLTVL.

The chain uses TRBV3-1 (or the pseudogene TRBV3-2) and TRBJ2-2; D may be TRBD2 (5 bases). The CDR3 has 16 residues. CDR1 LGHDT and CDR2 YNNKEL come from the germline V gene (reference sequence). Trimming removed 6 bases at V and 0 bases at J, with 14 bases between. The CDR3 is CASREWSGANTGELFF. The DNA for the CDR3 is TGTGCCAGCAGGGAGTGGAGCGGAGCGAACACCGGGGAGCTGTTTTTT.

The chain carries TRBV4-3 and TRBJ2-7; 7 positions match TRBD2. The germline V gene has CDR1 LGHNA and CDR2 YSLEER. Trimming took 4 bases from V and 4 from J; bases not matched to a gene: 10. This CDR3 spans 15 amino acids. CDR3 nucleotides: TGCGCCAGCAGCCCAGGACTAGGCCGAGGGTACGAGCAGTACTTC. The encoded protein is CASSPGLGRGYEQYF.

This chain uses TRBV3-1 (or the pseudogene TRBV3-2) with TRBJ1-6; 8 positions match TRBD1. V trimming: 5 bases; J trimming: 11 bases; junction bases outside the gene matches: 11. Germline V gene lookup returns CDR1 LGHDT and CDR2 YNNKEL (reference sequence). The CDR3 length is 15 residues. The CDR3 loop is CASSDGSGGITPLHF. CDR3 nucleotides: TGTGCCAGCAGCGACGGATCAGGGGGCATAACACCCCTCCACTTT.

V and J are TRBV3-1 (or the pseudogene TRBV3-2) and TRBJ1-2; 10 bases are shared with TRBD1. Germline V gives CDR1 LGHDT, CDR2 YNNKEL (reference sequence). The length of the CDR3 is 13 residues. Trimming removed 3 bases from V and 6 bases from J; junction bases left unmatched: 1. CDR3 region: CASSHGTGDGYTF. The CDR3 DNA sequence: TGTGCCAGCAGCCACGGGACAGGGGATGGCTACACCTTC.

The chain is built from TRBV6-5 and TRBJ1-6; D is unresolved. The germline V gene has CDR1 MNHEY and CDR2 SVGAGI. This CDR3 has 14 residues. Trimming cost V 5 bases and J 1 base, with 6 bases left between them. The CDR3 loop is CASSIRSYNSPLHF. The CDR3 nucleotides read TGTGCCAGCAGTATCCGTTCCTATAATTCACCCCTCCACTTT.

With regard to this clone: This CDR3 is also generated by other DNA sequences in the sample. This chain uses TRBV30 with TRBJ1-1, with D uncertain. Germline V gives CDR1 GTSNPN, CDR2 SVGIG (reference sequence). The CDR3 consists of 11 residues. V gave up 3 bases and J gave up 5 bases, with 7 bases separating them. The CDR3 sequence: CAWSRGTEAFF. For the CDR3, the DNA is TGTGCCTGGAGCCGAGGGACTGAAGCTTTCTTT.

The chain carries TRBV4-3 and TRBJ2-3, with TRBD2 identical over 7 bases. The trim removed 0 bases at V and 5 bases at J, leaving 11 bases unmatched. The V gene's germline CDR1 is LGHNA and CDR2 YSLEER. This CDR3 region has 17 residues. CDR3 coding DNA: TGCGCCAGCAGCCAAGAAGGGGCTAGCGGTGTGCAAGATACGCAGTATTTT. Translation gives CASSQEGASGVQDTQYF.

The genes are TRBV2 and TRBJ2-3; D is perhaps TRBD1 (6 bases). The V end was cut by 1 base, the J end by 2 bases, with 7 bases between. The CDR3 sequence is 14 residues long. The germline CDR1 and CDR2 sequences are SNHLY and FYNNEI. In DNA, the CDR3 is TGTGCCAGCAGTGAAGGGACAGCCACAGATACGCAGTATTTT. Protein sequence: CASSEGTATDTQYF. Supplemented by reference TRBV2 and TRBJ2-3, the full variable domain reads EPEVTQTPSHQVTQMGQEVILRCVPISNHLYFYWYRQILGQKVEFLVSFYNNEISEKSEIFDDQFSVERPDGSNFTLKIRSTKLEDSAMYFCASSEGTATDTQYFGPGTRLTVL.